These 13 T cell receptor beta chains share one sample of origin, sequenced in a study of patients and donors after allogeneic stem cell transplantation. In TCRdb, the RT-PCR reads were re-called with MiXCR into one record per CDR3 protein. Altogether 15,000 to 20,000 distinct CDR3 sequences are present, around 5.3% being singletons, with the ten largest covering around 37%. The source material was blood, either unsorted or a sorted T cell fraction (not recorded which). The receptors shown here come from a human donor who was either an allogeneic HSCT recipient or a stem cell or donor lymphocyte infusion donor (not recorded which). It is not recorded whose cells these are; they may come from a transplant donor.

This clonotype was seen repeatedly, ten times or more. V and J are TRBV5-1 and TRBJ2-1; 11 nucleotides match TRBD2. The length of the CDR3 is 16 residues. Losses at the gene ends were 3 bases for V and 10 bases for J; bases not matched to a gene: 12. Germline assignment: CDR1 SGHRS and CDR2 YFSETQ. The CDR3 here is CASSSRLAGHSEEQFF. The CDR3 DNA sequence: TGCGCCAGCAGCTCCCGACTAGCGGGGCACTCCGAGGAGCAGTTCTTC. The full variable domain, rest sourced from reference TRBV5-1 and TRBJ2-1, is KAGVTQTPRYLIKTRGQQVTLSCSPISGHRSVSWYQQTPGQGLQFLFEYFSETQRNKGNFPGRFSGRQFSNSRSEMNVSTLELGDSALYLCASSSRLAGHSEEQFFGPGTRLTVL.

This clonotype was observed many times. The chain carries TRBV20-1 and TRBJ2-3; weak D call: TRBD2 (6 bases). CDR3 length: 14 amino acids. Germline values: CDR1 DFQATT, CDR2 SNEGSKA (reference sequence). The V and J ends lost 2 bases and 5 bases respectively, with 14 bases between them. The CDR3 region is CSARRGTLKDTQYF. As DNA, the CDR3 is TGCAGTGCTAGACGGGGGACCTTAAAAGATACGCAGTATTTT.

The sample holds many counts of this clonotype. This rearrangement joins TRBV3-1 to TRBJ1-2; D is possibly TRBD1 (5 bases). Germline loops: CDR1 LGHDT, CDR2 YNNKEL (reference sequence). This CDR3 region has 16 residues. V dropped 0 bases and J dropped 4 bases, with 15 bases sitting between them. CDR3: CASSQDTLTEIYGYTF. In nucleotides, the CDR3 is TGTGCCAGCAGCCAAGATACTCTGACAGAAATCTATGGCTACACCTTC.

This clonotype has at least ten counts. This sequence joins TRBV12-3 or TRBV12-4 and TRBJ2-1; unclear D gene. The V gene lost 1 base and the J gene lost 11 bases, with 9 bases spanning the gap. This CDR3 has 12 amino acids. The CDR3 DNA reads TGTGCCAGCAGTTTAGGGGCTCCCAAGCAGTTCTTC. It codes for CASSLGAPKQFF.

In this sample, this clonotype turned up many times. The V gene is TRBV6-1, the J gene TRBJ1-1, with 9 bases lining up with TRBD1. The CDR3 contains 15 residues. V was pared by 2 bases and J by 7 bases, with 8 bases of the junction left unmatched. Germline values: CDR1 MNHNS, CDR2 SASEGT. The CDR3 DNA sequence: TGTGCCAGCAGTGAAACCGGGACAGGGTACTATGAAGCTTTCTTT. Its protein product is CASSETGTGYYEAFF.

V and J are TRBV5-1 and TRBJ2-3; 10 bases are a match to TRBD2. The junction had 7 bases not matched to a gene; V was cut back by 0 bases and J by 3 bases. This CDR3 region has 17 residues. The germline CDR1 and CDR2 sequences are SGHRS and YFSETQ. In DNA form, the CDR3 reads TGCGCCAGCAGCTTGGAAGGATTAGCGGGGGGTACAGATACGCAGTATTTT. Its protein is CASSLEGLAGGTDTQYF.

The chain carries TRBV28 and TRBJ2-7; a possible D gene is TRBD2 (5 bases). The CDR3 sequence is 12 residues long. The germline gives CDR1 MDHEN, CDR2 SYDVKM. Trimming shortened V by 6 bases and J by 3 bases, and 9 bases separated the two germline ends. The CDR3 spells CASSLLDYEQYF. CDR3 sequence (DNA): TGTGCCAGCAGCCTACTAGACTACGAGCAGTACTTC.

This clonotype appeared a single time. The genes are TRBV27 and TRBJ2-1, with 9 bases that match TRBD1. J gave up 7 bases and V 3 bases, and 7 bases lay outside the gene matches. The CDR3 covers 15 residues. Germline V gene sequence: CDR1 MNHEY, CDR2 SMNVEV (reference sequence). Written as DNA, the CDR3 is TGTGCCAGCAGTTTCTACGGGACAGGGCTGAATGAGCAGTTCTTC. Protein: CASSFYGTGLNEQFF.

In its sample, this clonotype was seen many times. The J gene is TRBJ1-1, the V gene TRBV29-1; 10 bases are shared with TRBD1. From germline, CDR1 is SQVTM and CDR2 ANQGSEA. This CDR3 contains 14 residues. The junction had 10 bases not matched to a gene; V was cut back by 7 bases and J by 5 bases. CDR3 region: CSARPGQGLTEAFF. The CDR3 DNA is TGCAGCGCGCGTCCGGGACAGGGGCTAACTGAAGCTTTCTTT.

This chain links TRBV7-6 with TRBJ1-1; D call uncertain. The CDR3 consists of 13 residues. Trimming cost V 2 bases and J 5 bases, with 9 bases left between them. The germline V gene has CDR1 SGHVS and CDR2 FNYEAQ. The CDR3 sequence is CASSLWLETEAFF. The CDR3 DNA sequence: TGTGCCAGCAGCTTATGGCTGGAGACTGAAGCTTTCTTT.

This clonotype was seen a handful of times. The CDR3 DNA follows: TGTGCCAGCAGCTTAGATCTAGGACAGGGGGCGCAAGAGCAGTACTTC. This encodes CASSLDLGQGAQEQYF. V is TRBV11-2 and J is TRBJ2-7; the match to TRBD1 covers 11 bases. V was clipped by 0 bases and J by 7 bases; unmatched bases: 8. The germline V gene has CDR1 SGHAT and CDR2 FQNNGV. The CDR3 consists of 16 residues.

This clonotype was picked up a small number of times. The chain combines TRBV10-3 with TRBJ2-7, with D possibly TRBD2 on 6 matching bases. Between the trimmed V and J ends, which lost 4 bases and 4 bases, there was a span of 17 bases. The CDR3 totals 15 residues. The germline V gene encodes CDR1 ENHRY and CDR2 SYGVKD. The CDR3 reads CAISARVTGAYEQYF. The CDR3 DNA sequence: TGTGCCATCAGTGCTAGGGTCACGGGAGCGTACGAGCAGTACTTC.

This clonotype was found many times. CDR3 nucleotide sequence: TGTGCCAGCAGTTTAATAGGCAGGACCTATGGCTACACCTTC. Its translation is CASSLIGRTYGYTF. The V and J genes are TRBV28 and TRBJ1-2; D gene unclear. The CDR3 is made up of 14 amino acids. V lost 2 bases to trimming and J lost 4 bases, with 11 bases between them. Germline lookup yields CDR1 MDHEN and CDR2 SYDVKM.